The entry that follows covers one TCR beta chain sequence. Using immunoSEQ multiplex PCR, the repertoire was profiled, and TCRdb retains in-frame clones only, with some absent. The table lists about 110,000 clones, 80% to 95% of them singletons. This sample stems from a study of T cell changes during pregnancy in multiple sclerosis. V dropped 2 bases and J dropped 6 bases, with 8 bases sitting between them. The V gene's germline CDR1 is SQVTM and CDR2 ANQGSEA. CDR3 length: 12 amino acids. V and J are TRBV29-1 and TRBJ2-1; D possibly corresponds to TRBD2 (6 bases). The TCR was taken from a female donor with multiple sclerosis, enrolled in a pregnancy study. Source: peripheral blood, taken in the third trimester of pregnancy. The CDR3 is CSVEWGGNEQFF. The CDR3, as DNA: TGCAGCGTTGAATGGGGAGGCAATGAGCAGTTCTTC.